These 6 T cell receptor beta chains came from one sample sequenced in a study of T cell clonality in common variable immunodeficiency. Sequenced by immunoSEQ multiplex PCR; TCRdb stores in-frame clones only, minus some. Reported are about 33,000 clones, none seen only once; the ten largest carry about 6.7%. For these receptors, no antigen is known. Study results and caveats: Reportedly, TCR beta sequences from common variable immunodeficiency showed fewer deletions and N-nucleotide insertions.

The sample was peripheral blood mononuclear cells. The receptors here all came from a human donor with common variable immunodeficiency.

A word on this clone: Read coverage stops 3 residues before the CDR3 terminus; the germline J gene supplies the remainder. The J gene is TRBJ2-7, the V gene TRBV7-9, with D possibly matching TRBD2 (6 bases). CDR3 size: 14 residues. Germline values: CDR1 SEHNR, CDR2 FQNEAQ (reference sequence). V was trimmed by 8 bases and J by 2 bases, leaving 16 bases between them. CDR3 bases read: TGTGCCAGCGTCCCTTCGGGACTTACCTACGAG. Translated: CASVPSGLTYE. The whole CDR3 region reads CASVPSGLTYEQYF.

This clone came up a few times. The CDR3 sequence is CASSEERGAETQYF. Partial CDR3 DNA: TGTGCCAGCAGTGAAGAGCGGGGGGCAGAGACC. The V gene is TRBV2, the J gene TRBJ2-5; 9 bases match TRBD2. Coverage ceases 3 residues before the CDR3 finishes, and the germline J gene fills in the end. The trim removed 1 base at V and 4 bases at J, leaving 1 base unmatched. This CDR3 has 14 residues. Germline CDR1 SNHLY, CDR2 FYNNEI.

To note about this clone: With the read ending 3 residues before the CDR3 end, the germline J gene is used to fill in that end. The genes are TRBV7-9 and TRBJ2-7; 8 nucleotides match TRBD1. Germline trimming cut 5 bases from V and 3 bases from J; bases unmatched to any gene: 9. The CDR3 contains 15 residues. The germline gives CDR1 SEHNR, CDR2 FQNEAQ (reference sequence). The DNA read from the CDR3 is TGTGCCAGCAGCCTCGGACAGGGTAATATCTACGAG. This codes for CASSLGQGNIYE. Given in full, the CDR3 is CASSLGQGNIYEQYF.

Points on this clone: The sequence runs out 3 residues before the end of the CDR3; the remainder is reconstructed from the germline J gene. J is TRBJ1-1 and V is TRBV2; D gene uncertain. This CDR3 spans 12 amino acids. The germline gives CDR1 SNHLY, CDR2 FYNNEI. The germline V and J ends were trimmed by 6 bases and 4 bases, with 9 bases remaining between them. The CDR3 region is CASSRDTTEAFF. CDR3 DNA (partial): TGTGCCAGCAGCAGAGATACCACTGAA.

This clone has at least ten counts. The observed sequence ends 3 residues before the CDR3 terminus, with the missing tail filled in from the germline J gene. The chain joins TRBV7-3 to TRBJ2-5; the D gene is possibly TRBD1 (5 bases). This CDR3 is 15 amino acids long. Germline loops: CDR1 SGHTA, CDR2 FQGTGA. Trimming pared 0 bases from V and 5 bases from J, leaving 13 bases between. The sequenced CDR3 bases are TGTGCCAGCAGCTTAACCCCAACTCCAGGGGAGACC. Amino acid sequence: CASSLTPTPGET. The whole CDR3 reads CASSLTPTPGETQYF.

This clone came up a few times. The CDR3 loop reads CASSMGQGANYGYTF. CDR3 DNA (partial): TGTGCCAGCAGCATGGGACAGGGGGCTAACTATGGC. The rearrangement links TRBV7-6 to TRBJ1-2, with 11 bases aligning to TRBD1. The CDR3 extends 3 residues past the end of the read, so its final part is completed from the germline J gene. Germline CDR1 SGHVS, CDR2 FNYEAQ. CDR3 length: 15 residues. The V gene end was trimmed by 5 bases and the J gene end by 0 bases; junction bases not matched to a gene: 2.